A selection of T cell receptor beta chains follows, all from one sample in a study of cytomegalovirus exposure and HLA in healthy donors. Clones were sequenced by immunoSEQ multiplex PCR, and TCRdb holds only the in-frame ones, with some missing. The data contain some 130,000 clones, about 70% of them singletons. Sequenced material: PBMCs. Source of these receptors: a man aged 35-49 years in good health and CMV-seronegative. CDR3s include the opening cysteine and the closing phenylalanine or tryptophan. D genes are given only for firm matches. Not all rows give a size; the values are once, few, many and, for expanded clones, a class.

.	TRBV2	TRBJ2-5	.	13	CASSERRQETQYF	TGTGCCAGCAGTGAAAGGCGGCAAGAGACCCAGTACTTC
TRBD1	TRBV6-5	TRBJ1-1	.	13	CASSGTVNTEAFF	TGTGCCAGCAGCGGGACAGTAAACACTGAAGCTTTCTTT
.	TRBV7-8	TRBJ1-1	.	14	CASLASRRNTEAFF	TGTGCCAGCCTAGCTTCTAGGAGAAACACTGAAGCTTTCTTT
.	TRBV19	TRBJ2-7	few	13	CASSARSSDEQYF	TGTGCCAGTAGCGCGAGAAGTAGCGACGAGCAGTACTTC
.	TRBV19	TRBJ1-1	.	12	CASTIGGTEAFF	TGTGCCAGTACCATCGGGGGCACTGAAGCTTTCTTT
.	TRBV30	TRBJ2-5	.	11	CAWSVLETQYF	TGTGCCTGGAGTGTACTGGAGACCCAGTACTTC
TRBD1	TRBV29-1	TRBJ2-4	.	16	CSVERGTGGDGNIQYF	TGCAGCGTTGAAAGAGGAACAGGGGGCGATGGAAACATTCAGTACTTC
TRBD1	TRBV13	TRBJ2-7	.	14	CASSRQGLSYEQYF	TGTGCCAGCAGCCGACAGGGTCTCTCCTACGAGCAGTACTTC
.	TRBV4-3	TRBJ2-3	.	14	CASSPQRSQDTQYF	TGCGCCAGCAGCCCACAGCGGTCGCAAGATACGCAGTATTTT
.	TRBV6-5	TRBJ2-4	.	16	CASSSGGEWAKNIQYF	TGTGCCAGCAGTTCTGGGGGCGAGTGGGCCAAAAACATTCAGTACTTC
TRBD1	TRBV27	TRBJ1-5	.	14	CASRTGTGDQPQHF	TGTGCCAGCAGAACCGGGACAGGGGATCAGCCCCAGCATTTT
TRBD2	TRBV30	TRBJ2-7	.	12	CAWTSGTYEQYF	TGTGCCTGGACTAGCGGAACCTACGAGCAGTACTTC
TRBD1	TRBV4-1	TRBJ1-2	.	14	CASSHRQGSDGYTF	TGCGCCAGCAGCCATCGACAGGGGAGTGATGGCTACACCTTC
.	TRBV10-2	TRBJ2-1	few	12	CASRLGANEQFF	TGCGCCAGCAGACTGGGCGCGAATGAGCAGTTCTTC
TRBD2	TRBV9	TRBJ2-3	.	15	CASSVGRLAWDTQYF	TGTGCCAGCAGCGTAGGTCGACTAGCGTGGGATACGCAGTATTTT
TRBD1	TRBV18	TRBJ1-2	.	13	CASSPGTDYGYTF	TGTGCCAGCTCACCGGGGACAGACTATGGCTACACCTTC
.	TRBV9	TRBJ1-6	.	14	CASTEGSYNSPLHF	TGTGCCAGCACGGAGGGATCCTATAATTCACCCCTCCACTTT
TRBD1	TRBV28	TRBJ1-1	.	14	CASTGGGWSTEAFF	TGTGCCAGCACGGGAGGGGGCTGGTCCACTGAAGCTTTCTTT